This section outlines one T cell receptor beta chain sequence together with its context. No antigen is known for it. One base away there is no much larger clone; base qualities are not given. The CDR3 goes from the cysteine to the phenylalanine over 15 residues. This entry keeps only the CDR3 DNA: 45 bases, framed from base 1. The germline V gene supplies CDR1 KGHSH and CDR2 LQKENI. After removal of 4 bases from V and 7 bases from J, the junction retains 7 bases not matched to a gene. Library method: the immunoSEQ multiplex PCR assay. For the multiplex PCR, a mixture combining 60 forward primers for TCR Vbeta segments and 13 reverse primers for TCR Jbeta segments was used. The CDR3 region of rearranged TCR beta genes was amplified from genomic DNA with a multiplex PCR assay. The amplified TCR beta libraries were sequenced on the Illumina HiSeq System as 87-base-pair reads. As for the authors' bioinformatics: In a later analysis, roughly 80 million unique TCR beta chains were counted across the 666 repertoires, and roughly 11 million of these chains were shared by at least two donors. Raw reads were error-corrected and collapsed into unique sequences with a nearest-neighbor algorithm that merged closely related sequences to remove PCR and sequencing errors. Alignment of CDR3 sequences to IMGT reference sequences was used to assign V, D and J gene segments. Each retained sequence needed at least a six-nucleotide match to both a V gene segment and a J gene segment. Rearrangements were classified as productive when the CDR3 lacked stop codons and remained in frame with V and J, and all other rearrangements were classified as non-productive. CDR3 was defined according to IMGT convention as the region running from the second conserved V-encoded cysteine to the conserved J-encoded phenylalanine. The earlier analysis of more than 450 of the donors excluded sequences that lacked an unambiguous match to a single V gene segment. An earlier analysis of 587 of the donors classified V segments as functional when productive rearrangements were above 56.7% and as segregating when the standard deviation between donors was above 5%. A statistical classification framework was developed to diagnose cytomegalovirus status using the catalog of TCR beta chain sequences. A later analysis assigned V and J genes by comparing TCR nucleotide sequences with IMGT/GENE-DB human TR gene sequences. Using the TCRdist pipeline, a later analysis assigned CDR3 sequences along with most-parsimonious VDJ recombination scenarios. In a later analysis, each TCR beta chain was defined by its CDR3 amino acid sequence together with its V-gene family, and reads without a unique V-gene family were excluded. In a later analysis, around 650 highly shared, low-generation-probability nucleotide sequences were removed to address suspected cross-contamination and a sequencing artifact. In a later analysis, a clonal expansion index was calculated for each public chain from normalized within-repertoire ranks of inferred template counts. In a later analysis, generation probabilities were computed using a VDJ recombination model fitted to out-of-frame rearrangements, and the results were checked against IGoR. In a later analysis, hypergeometric tests were used to score TCR-TCR, TCR-HLA and TCR-CMV co-occurrence, with a repertoire-size bias correction applied to TCR pairs. To estimate false discovery rates, a later analysis permuted the HLA or CMV assignments 20 times. In a later analysis, co-occurring TCRs were grouped using DBSCAN, and TCRdist sequence similarity was added for clustering within HLA-allele-positive subsets. Co-occurrence clustering excluded repertoires with fewer than 30,000 or more than 120,000 public chains, plus five with anomalous nucleotide sharing. The clones in this table, taken by TCRdb from immuneACCESS, are in-frame only. Not every clone is retained; where verified, under half of the shortfall comes from an unresolved V gene, and the cause of the rest is unknown. The V and J calls and the clone size are those of that table, but D and trimming were determined from the DNA. This sample has approximately 97,000 clones in its table, and about three quarters of those were observed once. The ten largest clones take up over 3% of the sample.

These data are taken from a study of cytomegalovirus exposure and HLA in healthy donors (dated by TCRdb to the late 2010s). As for the study more broadly: An earlier analysis of approximately 590 of the donors reported about 290 Gb of sequence data and 117 million unique TCR beta sequences from roughly 180 million T cells. An early release covering 550 to 650 HLA-typed donors comprised about 310 gigabases of sequencing data and about 90 million unique TCR sequences. Of the roughly 400 genotyped donors, 65% to 90% were placed in the genetic ancestry cluster associated with self-reported Caucasian donors. The study aimed to test whether signatures of past pathogen exposure could be identified by cataloging public T cell receptors. The T cell repertoires of around 730 subjects were profiled by immunosequencing and related to cytomegalovirus serostatus. In addition to the first cohort of 650 to 750 subjects, a separate validation cohort of approximately 110 different subjects was used. The study combined high-throughput TCR immunosequencing, statistical association of individual TCRs with disease status, and machine learning to predict cytomegalovirus infection status. To study patterns of TCR occurrence, a later analysis re-analyzed previously published TCR beta repertoires from around 660 donors and added high-resolution HLA genotyping. In the later analysis, no new phenotypic data were used to find candidate immune exposures; instead, reliance was placed on TCR beta sequences and their occurrence across donors. To decide whether each TCR beta V gene segment behaved as functional or pseudogenic, an earlier analysis of some 580 of the donors relied on high-throughput TCR beta sequencing. Donor age, sex, ethnicity and CMV serostatus were compiled alongside the repertoire data. Genome-wide SNP genotypes for about 60% of the roughly 670 donors were used in a later genetic analysis, which treated that subset as a discovery cohort. All discovery cohort repertoires had been generated on a single sequencing platform. HLA typing included class I and class II loci at four-digit resolution. Typing coverage differed by locus: A, B, C, DRB1 and DQB1 were typed in about 620-630 donors, DQA1 in 522, DPA1 in 600 to 610, and DPB1 in 450 to 480. Several DR-DQ haplotypes were treated as single units for association and clustering because of strong linkage in the cohort. Across roughly 420 genotyped donors of the cohort, an average of roughly 250,000 unique TCR beta nucleotide sequences per donor were sequenced, and 15% to 20% of those sequences were non-productive.

In total, approximately 610 healthy bone marrow donors made up the cohort. All cohort members were sampled while nominally healthy, although unrecorded immune exposures were likely present. The donor tested CMV seronegative, placing the donor among the 350 or so seronegative members of the cohort. Every donor gave a peripheral blood sample, and the peripheral blood mononuclear cells from that sample were used for TCR beta sequencing. The Qiagen DNeasy Blood Extraction Kit was used to extract genomic DNA from the blood cell samples. The paper as a whole reports these results and caveats: Linkage disequilibrium might explain the correlated functional status among segregating V segments, but an unknown experimental factor could not be ruled out. The sequencing pipeline was judged likely to have produced a cluster of highly shared sequence variants as a technical artifact. In a later analysis, most CMV-associated TCR beta chains were found to appear HLA-restricted, with HLA associations seemingly driven largely by CMV exposure. In a later analysis, several top co-occurrence clusters were reported to appear linked to parvovirus B19, influenza, CMV and Epstein-Barr virus. Most TCR sequences were seen in very few donors, while some public TCRs were found in many individuals. Broadly in line with IMGT annotations, most TCR beta V segments showed up in productive rearrangements about 87% or about 30% of the time in an earlier analysis of some 590 of the donors. In a later analysis, the rate of TCR association differed among HLA loci, with DRB1 alleles having the most associated TCRs and HLA-C alleles having the fewest. In vitro tests confirmed that a few of the cytomegalovirus-associated TCR beta chains recognize cytomegalovirus antigens. A further reported finding was that TCR beta sequences accurately predicted the HLA-A and HLA-B alleles for most subjects in the first cohort. Strong co-occurrence of HLA alleles, especially DR and DQ, made assigning TCR associations to individual alleles difficult. An association between a missense DCLRE1C variant and V-gene and J-gene trimming of TCR beta chains was found in a later genetic analysis and replicated in an independent cohort. It was suggested by the authors that the approach could potentially be generalized to other disease states and immunological phenotypes. The only immune exposure information available for the cohort was CMV serostatus. Cytomegalovirus status was reported to be diagnosed by the classifier with high specificity and sensitivity in both the original and validation cohorts. Because the 87-base-pair reads could not distinguish some IMGT-functional V segments, including TRBV6-2 and TRBV6-3, those segments were excluded. A later analysis found that HLA-associated TCR beta chains were more clonally expanded and had lower generation probabilities than equally common non-associated chains. The cohort was sequenced for TCR beta chains only, and without alpha or paired-chain data the features that could be detected were limited. Because counts were too low, roughly 16 rarely observed V segments, including chromosome 9 orphons, were excluded from the earlier analysis of some 590 of the donors. Because HLA typing was unavailable for some donors at each locus, only the typed subset was used in association tests. The study listed 150 to 200 TCR beta chains as associated with cytomegalovirus. Presence/absence analyses assumed roughly uniform sequencing depth across donors, an assumption that may not hold. In a later analysis, some 18,000 TCR beta sequences were associated with specific HLA alleles at a false discovery rate of 0.05. Compared with the approximately 670-donor mean, donors in an Asian-associated ancestry cluster had fewer N-insertions in productive TCRs, according to a later genetic analysis.

Sequencing used PBMCs. The sequence derives from a man between 40 and 49 years old in good health and CMV-seronegative. The chain is encoded by TRBV18 joined to TRBJ1-2, with 12 junctional bases fitting TRBD1. The bases are TGTGCCAGCTCACTCCCGGGACAGGGGGCGGTTGGCTACACCTTC. It codes for CASSLPGQGAVGYTF.